The source of this TCR beta chain is a study of blood T cell repertoires in COVID-19. Study summary: Sites in the United States, Italy and Spain provided acute and convalescent COVID-19 samples. From T cells, B-cell-depleted T cells, or PBMCs came the material, which was cDNA or gDNA.

Those enrolled in Seattle joined during active infection and were followed longitudinally afterward. In the authors' workflow: Cell counts per sample came from amplifying reference gene primers. The protocol was immunoSEQ multiplex PCR, while the TCRdb copy is restricted to in-frame clones and leaves out a portion. Clone size and the V and J calls come from that table; the DNA yielded D and trimming. The sample records around 360,000 clones, roughly 86% being singletons. Sequenced: peripheral blood. The receptor was isolated from a woman aged 30 to 39 with COVID-19, enrolled during active disease.

The CDR3 nucleotides read TGTGCCAGCAGCAGGCGACAGGCAGTGGTTCATGAGGACACTGAAGCTTTCTTT. Its translation is CASSRRQAVVHEDTEAFF. V usage is TRBV21-1 and J usage is TRBJ1-1; the table's D call TRBD1 went unverified against the DNA. TRBV21-1 counts as a pseudogene. There are 18 residues in the CDR3.